Listed here is a single T cell receptor (beta chain). Its antigen is still unknown. This CDR3 has 11 amino acids. Germline CDR1 and CDR2: SGHDN and FVKESK. After removal of 4 bases from V and 10 bases from J, the junction contained 1 base not matched to a gene. All of the donors resided in Nashville, Tennessee, and each was a Caucasian adult. Profiled with immunoSEQ multiplex PCR; TCRdb holds only in-frame clones, not every one. Altogether under 1,100,000 clones are present, about four fifths being singletons, with the ten largest covering roughly 0.61%. The record originates from a study of shared clonotypes between healthy human individuals. Study-wide results and limits: Naive CD4 clonotypes overlapped across a handful of donors at approximately 5.3%. The study found lower generation probabilities in non-shared clonotypes than in those shared by all four donors.

Sequenced input: memory CD4+ T cells from PBMCs. The subset: CD45RA-negative fraction. This sequence joins TRBV14 and TRBJ2-3; 8 positions match TRBD2. The TCR was taken from a man aged 18 to 29 in good health. Some clones in this sample may be carry-over from other donors' samples. The CDR3 DNA sequence: TGTGCCAGCAGCCGGACTAGCTCGCAGTATTTT. This encodes CASSRTSSQYF.